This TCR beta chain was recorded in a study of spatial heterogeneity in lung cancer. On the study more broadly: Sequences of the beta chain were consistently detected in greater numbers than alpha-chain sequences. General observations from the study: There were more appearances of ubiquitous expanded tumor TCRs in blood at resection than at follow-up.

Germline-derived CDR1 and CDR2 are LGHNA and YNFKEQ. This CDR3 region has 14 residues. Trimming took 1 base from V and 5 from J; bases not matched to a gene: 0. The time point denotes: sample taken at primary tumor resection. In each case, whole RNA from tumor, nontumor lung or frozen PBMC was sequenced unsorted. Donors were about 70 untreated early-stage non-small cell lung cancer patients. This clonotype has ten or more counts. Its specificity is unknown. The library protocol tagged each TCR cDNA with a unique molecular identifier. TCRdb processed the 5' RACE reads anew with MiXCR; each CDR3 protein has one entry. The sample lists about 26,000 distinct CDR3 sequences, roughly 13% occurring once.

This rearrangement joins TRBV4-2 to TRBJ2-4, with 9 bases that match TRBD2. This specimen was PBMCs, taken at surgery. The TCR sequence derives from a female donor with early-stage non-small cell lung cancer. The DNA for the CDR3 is TGTGCCAGCAGCCAAGGACTAGCGGAAAACATTCAGTACTTC. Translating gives CASSQGLAENIQYF.